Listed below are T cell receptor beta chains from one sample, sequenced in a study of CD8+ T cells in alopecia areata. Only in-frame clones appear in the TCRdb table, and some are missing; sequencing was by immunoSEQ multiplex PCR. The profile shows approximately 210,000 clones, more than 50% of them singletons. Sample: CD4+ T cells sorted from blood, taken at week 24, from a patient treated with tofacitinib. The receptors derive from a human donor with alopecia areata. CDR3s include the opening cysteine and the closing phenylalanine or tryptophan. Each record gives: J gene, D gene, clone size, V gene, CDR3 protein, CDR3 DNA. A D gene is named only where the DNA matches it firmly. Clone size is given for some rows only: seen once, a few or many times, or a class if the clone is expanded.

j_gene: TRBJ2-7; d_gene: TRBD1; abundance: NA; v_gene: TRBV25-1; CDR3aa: CASAQTGSQGEQYF; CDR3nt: TGTGCCAGCGCCCAGACAGGGAGTCAGGGCGAGCAGTACTTC
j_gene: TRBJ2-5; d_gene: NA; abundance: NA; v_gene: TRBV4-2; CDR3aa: CASSQDRGLQETQYF; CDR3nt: TGTGCCAGCAGCCAAGATAGAGGACTGCAAGAGACCCAGTACTTC
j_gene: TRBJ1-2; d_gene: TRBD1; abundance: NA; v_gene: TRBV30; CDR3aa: CAWSAGPRMGQFYGYTF; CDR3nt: TGTGCCTGGAGTGCCGGACCCCGAATGGGACAGTTCTATGGCTACACCTTC
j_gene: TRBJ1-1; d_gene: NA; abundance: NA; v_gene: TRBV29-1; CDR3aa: CSARQTLNTEAFF; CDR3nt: TGCAGCGCAAGACAGACCTTGAACACTGAAGCTTTCTTT
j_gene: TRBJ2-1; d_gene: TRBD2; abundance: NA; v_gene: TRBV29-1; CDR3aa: CSVGAGGLANDEQFF; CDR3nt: TGCAGCGTTGGGGCAGGGGGACTAGCGAACGATGAGCAGTTCTTC
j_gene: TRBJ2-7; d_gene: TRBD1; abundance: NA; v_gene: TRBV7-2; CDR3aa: CASSSPGQGAFEQYF; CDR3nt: TGTGCCAGCAGCTCGCCGGGACAGGGGGCGTTCGAGCAGTACTTC
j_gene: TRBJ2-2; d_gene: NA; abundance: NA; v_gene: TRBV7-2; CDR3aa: CASSLRGRTGELFF; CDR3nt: TGTGCCAGCAGCCTCAGGGGACGCACCGGGGAGCTGTTTTTT
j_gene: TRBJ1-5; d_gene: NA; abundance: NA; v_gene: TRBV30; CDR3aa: CAWSVVGNQPQHF; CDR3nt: TGTGCCTGGAGTGTAGTAGGGAATCAGCCCCAGCATTTT
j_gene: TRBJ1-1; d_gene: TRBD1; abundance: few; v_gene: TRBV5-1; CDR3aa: CASLGQGGTEAFF; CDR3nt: TGCGCCAGCCTAGGACAGGGGGGGACTGAAGCTTTCTTT
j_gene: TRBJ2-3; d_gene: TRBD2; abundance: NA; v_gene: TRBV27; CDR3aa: CASKRGDSTDTQYF; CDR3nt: TGTGCCAGCAAGCGGGGGGACAGCACAGATACGCAGTATTTT
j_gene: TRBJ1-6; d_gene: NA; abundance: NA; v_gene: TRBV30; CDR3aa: CARKTPGVNSPLHF; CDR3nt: TGTGCCCGGAAAACACCAGGGGTTAATTCACCCCTCCACTTT
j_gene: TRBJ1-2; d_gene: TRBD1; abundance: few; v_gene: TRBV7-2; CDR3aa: CASSSAKGTAHPYGYTF; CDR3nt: TGTGCCAGCAGCTCTGCGAAGGGGACAGCCCATCCCTATGGCTACACCTTC
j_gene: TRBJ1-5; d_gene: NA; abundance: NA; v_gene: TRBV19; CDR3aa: CASTGIVDQPQHF; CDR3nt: TGTGCCAGTACAGGTATTGTGGATCAGCCCCAGCATTTT
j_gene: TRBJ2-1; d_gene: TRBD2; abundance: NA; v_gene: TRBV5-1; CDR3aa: CASSLGTSGDEQFF; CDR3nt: TGCGCCAGCAGCTTGGGGACTAGCGGCGATGAGCAGTTCTTC
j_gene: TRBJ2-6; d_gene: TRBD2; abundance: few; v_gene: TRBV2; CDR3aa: CASRLAGASAGANVLTF; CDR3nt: TGTGCCAGCAGACTAGCGGGTGCCAGTGCTGGGGCCAACGTCCTGACTTTC
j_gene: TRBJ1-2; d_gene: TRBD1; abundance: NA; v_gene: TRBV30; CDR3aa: CAWSLTGVNYGYTF; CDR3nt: TGTGCCTGGAGTCTTACAGGGGTTAACTATGGCTACACCTTC
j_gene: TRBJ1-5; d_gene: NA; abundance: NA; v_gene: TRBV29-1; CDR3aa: CSVRVKDQPQHF; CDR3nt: TGCAGCGTCAGGGTAAAGGATCAGCCCCAGCATTTT
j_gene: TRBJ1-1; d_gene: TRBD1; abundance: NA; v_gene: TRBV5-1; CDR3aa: CASSGQGMNTEAFF; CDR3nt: TGCGCCAGCAGCGGACAGGGCATGAACACTGAAGCTTTCTTT
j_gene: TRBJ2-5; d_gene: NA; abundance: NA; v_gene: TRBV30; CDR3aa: CTAAGMRQETQYF; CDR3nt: TGTACCGCCGCGGGGATGAGGCAAGAGACCCAGTACTTC
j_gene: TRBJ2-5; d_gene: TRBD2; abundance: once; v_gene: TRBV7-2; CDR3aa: CASSLAGGQETQYF; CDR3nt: TGTGCCAGCAGTTTAGCGGGGGGGCAGGAGACCCAGTACTTC
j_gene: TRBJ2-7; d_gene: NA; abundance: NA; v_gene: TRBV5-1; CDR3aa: CASSKDNTYEQYF; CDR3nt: TGCGCCAGCAGCAAGGACAACACCTACGAGCAGTACTTC
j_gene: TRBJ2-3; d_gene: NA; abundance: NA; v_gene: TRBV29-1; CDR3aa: CSVGLSPDTQYF; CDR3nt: TGCAGCGTTGGATTGTCTCCAGATACGCAGTATTTT
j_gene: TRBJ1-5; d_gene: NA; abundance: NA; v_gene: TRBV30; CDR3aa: CAWSPKQPNQPQHF; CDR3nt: TGTGCCTGGTCCCCAAAACAGCCTAATCAGCCCCAGCATTTT
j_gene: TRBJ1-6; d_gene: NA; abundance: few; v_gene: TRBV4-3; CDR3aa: CASSQATDVLAPLHF; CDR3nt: TGCGCCAGCAGCCAAGCCACGGATGTTTTAGCACCCCTCCACTTT
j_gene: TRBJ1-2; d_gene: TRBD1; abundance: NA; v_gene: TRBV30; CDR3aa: CAFGQGANYGYTF; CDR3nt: TGTGCCTTTGGACAGGGGGCCAACTACGGCTACACCTTC
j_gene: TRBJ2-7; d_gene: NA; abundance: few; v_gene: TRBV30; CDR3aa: CAWKAIDEQYF; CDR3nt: TGTGCCTGGAAGGCGATTGACGAGCAGTACTTC
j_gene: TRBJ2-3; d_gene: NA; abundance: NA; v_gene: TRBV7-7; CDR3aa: CASSFGGTDTQYF; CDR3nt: TGTGCCAGCAGCTTTGGAGGCACAGATACGCAGTATTTT
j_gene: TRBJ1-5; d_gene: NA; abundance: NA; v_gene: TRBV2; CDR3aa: CASSGGRTGNQPQHF; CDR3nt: TGTGCCAGCAGTGGGGGGCGGACAGGCAATCAGCCCCAGCATTTT
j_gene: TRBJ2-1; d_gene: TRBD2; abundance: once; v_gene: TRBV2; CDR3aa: CASSEVVAGAGGRLFF; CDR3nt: TGTGCCAGCAGTGAAGTTGTAGCGGGAGCGGGGGGGCGTCTGTTCTTC
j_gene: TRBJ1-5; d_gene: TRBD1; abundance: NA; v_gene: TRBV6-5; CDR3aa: CASNKQGANQPQHF; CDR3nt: TGTGCCAGCAATAAACAGGGGGCGAATCAGCCCCAGCATTTT
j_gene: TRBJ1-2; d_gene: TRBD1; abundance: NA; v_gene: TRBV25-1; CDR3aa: CASSYGQAIYGYTF; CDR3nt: TGTGCCAGCAGCTACGGACAGGCCATCTATGGCTACACCTTC
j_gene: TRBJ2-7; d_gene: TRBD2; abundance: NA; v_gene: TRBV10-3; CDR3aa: CAISGGLAYEQYF; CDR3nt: TGCGCCATCAGTGGAGGACTAGCCTACGAGCAGTACTTC
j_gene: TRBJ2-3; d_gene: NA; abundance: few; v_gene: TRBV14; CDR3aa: CASSQDQTDTQYF; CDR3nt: TGTGCCAGCAGCCAAGACCAGACAGATACGCAGTATTTT
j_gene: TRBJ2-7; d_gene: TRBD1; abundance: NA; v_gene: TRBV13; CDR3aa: CASSIQGWQYF; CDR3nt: TGTGCCAGCAGTATACAGGGGTGGCAGTACTTC
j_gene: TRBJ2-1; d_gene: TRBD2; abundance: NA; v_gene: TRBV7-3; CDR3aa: CASTPKAGAGEQFF; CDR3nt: TGTGCCAGCACCCCTAAAGCGGGGGCGGGTGAGCAGTTCTTC
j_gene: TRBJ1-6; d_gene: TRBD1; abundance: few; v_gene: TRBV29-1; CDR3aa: CSVGGQGGSPLHF; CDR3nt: TGCAGCGTTGGGGGACAGGGGGGATCACCCCTCCACTTT
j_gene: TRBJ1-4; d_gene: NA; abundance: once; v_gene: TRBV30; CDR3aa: CAWSRDMSEKLFF; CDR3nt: TGTGCCTGGAGCCGGGACATGTCTGAAAAACTGTTTTTT
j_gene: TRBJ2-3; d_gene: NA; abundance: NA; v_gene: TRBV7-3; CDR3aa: CASSPGGDTQYF; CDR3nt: TGTGCCAGCAGCCCAGGCGGCGATACGCAGTATTTT
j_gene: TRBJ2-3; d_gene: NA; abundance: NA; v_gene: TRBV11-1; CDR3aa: CASRDGNTDTQYF; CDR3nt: TGTGCCAGCAGGGACGGGAACACAGATACGCAGTATTTT
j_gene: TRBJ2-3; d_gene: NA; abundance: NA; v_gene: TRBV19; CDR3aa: CASSQGLSTDTQYF; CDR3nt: TGTGCCAGTAGCCAGGGCCTGAGCACAGATACGCAGTATTTT
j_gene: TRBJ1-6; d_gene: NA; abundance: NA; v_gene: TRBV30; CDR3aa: CAWSASGSYNSPLHF; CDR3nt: TGTGCCTGGAGTGCCTCCGGCTCCTATAATTCACCCCTCCACTTT
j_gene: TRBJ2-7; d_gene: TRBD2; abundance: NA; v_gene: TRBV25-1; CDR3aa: CASSETGGREQYF; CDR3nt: TGTGCCAGCAGTGAGACGGGAGGGCGCGAGCAGTACTTC
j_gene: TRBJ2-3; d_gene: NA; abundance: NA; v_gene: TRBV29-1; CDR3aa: CSVENPQYF; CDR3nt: TGCAGCGTTGAAAATCCGCAGTATTTT
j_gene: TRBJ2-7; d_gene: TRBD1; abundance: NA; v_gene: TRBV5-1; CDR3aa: CASSVMGQRNEQYF; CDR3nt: TGCGCCAGCAGTGTTATGGGACAGCGTAACGAGCAGTACTTC
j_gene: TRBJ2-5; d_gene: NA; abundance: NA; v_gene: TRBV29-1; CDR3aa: CSVGQSETQYF; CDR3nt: TGCAGCGTTGGACAGTCAGAGACCCAGTACTTC
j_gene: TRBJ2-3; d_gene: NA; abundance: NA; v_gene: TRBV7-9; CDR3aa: CASSNSPQLGTDTQYF; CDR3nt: TGTGCCAGCAGCAACTCCCCTCAACTAGGCACAGATACGCAGTATTTT
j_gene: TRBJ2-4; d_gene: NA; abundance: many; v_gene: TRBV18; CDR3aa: CASSPPDGVREF; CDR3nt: TGTGCCAGCTCACCACCGGATGGGGTCAGGGAGTTC
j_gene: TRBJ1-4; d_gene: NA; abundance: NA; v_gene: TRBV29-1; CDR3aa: CSVGENSEKLFF; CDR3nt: TGCAGCGTCGGGGAGAATAGTGAAAAACTGTTTTTT
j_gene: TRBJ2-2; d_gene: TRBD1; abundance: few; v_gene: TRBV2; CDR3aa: CASSETGMNTGELFF; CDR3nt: TGTGCCAGCAGTGAGACAGGGATGAACACCGGGGAGCTGTTTTTT
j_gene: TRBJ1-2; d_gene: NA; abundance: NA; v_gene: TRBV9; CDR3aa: CASSPSWTGYGYTF; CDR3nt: TGTGCCAGCAGCCCATCCTGGACGGGATATGGCTACACCTTC
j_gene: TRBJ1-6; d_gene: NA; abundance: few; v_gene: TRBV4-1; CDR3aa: CASSQDLARGNSPLHF; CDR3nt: TGCGCCAGCAGCCAAGATCTGGCCAGGGGCAATTCACCCCTCCACTTT